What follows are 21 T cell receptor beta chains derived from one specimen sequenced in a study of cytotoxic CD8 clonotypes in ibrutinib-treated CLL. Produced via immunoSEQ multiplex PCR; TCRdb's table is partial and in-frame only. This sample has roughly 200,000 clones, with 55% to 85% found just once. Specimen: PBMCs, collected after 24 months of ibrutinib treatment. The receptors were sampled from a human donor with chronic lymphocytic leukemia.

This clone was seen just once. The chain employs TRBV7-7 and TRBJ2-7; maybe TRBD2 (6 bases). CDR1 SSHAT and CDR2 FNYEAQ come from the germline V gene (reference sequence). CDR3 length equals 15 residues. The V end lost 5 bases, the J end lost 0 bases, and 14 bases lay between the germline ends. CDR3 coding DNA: TGTGCCAGCAGCAAGGGACTTGCCAACTCCTACGAGCAGTACTTC. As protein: CASSKGLANSYEQYF.

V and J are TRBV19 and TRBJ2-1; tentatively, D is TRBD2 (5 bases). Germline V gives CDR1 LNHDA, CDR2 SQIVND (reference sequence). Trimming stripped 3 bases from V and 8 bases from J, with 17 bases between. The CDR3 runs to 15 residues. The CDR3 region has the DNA TGTGCCAGTAGTATTTCGGACTCAGGACCATATGAGCAGTTCTTC. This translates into CASSISDSGPYEQFF.

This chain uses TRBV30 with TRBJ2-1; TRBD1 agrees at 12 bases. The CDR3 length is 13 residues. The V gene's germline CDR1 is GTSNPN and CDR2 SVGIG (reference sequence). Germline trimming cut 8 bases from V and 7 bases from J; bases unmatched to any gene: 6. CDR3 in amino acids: CAQGQGARNEQFF. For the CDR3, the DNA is TGTGCCCAGGGACAGGGGGCGCGGAATGAGCAGTTCTTC.

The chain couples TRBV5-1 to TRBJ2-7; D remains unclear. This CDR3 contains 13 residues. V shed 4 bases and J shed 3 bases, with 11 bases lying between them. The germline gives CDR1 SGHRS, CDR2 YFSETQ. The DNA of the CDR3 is TGCGCCAGCAGCAAAGGCGAGGACTACGAGCAGTACTTC. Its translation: CASSKGEDYEQYF.

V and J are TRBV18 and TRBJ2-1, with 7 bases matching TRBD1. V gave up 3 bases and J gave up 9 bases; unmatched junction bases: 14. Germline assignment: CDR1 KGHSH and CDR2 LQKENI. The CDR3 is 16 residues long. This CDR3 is CASSPIAGTAGTEQFF. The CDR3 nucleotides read TGTGCCAGCTCACCGATAGCCGGGACAGCTGGGACTGAGCAGTTCTTC.

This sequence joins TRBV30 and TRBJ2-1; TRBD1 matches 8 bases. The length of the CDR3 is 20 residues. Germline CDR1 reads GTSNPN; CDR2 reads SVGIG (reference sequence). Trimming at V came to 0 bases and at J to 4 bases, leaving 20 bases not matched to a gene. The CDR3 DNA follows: TGTGCCTGGAGTGTACATTTTCTGGACAGGGCACCAACGACATACAATGAGCAGTTCTTC. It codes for CAWSVHFLDRAPTTYNEQFF.

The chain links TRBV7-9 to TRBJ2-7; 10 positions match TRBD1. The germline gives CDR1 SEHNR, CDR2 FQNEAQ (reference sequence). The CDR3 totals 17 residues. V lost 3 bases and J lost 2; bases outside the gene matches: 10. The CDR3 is CASSFPVGTGATYEQYF. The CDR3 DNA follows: TGTGCCAGCAGCTTCCCCGTGGGGACAGGGGCAACCTACGAGCAGTACTTC.

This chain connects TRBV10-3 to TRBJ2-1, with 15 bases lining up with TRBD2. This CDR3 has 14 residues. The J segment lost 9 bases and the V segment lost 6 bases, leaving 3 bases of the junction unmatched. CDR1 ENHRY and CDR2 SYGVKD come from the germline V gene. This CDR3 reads CAISPGLAGGEQFF. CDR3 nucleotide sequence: TGTGCCATCAGCCCGGGACTAGCGGGAGGTGAGCAGTTCTTC.

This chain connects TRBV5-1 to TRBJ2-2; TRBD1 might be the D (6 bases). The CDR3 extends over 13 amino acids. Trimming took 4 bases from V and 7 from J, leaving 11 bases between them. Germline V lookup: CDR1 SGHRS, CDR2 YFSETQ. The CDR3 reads CASSTQGLGELFF. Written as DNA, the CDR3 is TGCGCCAGCAGCACTCAGGGGCTCGGGGAGCTGTTTTTT. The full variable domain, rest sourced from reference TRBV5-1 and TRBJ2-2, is KAGVTQTPRYLIKTRGQQVTLSCSPISGHRSVSWYQQTPGQGLQFLFEYFSETQRNKGNFPGRFSGRQFSNSRSEMNVSTLELGDSALYLCASSTQGLGELFFGEGSRLTVL.

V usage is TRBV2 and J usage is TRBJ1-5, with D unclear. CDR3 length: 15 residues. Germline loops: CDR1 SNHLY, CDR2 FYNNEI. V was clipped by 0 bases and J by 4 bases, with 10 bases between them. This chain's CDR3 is CASSEALARNQPQHF. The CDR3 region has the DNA TGTGCCAGCAGTGAAGCGCTTGCGAGAAATCAGCCCCAGCATTTT.

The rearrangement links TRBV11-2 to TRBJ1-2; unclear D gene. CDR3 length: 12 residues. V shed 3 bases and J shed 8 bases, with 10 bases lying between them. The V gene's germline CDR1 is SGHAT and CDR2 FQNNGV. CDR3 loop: CASSFGGGGYTF. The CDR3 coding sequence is TGTGCCAGCAGCTTCGGCGGCGGGGGCTACACCTTC.

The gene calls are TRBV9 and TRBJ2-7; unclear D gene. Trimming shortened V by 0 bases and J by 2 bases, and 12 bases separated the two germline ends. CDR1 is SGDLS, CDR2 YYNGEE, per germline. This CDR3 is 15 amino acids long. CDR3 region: CASSVAPGKTYEQYF. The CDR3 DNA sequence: TGTGCCAGCAGCGTAGCTCCTGGCAAAACCTACGAGCAGTACTTC.

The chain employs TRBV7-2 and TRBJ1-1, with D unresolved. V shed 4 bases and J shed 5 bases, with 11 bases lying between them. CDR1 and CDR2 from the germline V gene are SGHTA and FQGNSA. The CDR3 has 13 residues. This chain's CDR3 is CASSSHEGTEAFF. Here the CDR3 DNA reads TGTGCCAGCAGCTCACATGAGGGAACTGAAGCTTTCTTT.

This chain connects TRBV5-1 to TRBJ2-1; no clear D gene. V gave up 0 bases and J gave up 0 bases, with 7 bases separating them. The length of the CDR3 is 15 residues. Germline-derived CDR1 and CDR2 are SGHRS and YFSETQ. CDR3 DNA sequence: TGCGCCAGCAGCTTGGTGCAGAGCTCCTACAATGAGCAGTTCTTC. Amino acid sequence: CASSLVQSSYNEQFF.

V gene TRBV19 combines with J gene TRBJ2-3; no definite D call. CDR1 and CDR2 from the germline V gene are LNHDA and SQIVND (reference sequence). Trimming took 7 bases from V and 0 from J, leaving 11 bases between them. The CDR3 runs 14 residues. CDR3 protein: CASKEQPSTDTQYF. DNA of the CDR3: TGTGCCAGTAAGGAGCAGCCTAGCACAGATACGCAGTATTTT.

CDR3 nucleotide sequence: TGCGCCAGCACCCAAAAACCGAACCCCGGGTTAGCGGGAGTCACAGATACGCAGTATTTT. This gives the protein CASTQKPNPGLAGVTDTQYF. The rearrangement links TRBV5-1 to TRBJ2-3; 9 nucleotides agree with TRBD2. The CDR3 is made up of 20 amino acids. V shed 6 bases, J shed 2 bases, and the junction held 22 bases outside the gene matches. The germline gives CDR1 SGHRS, CDR2 YFSETQ.

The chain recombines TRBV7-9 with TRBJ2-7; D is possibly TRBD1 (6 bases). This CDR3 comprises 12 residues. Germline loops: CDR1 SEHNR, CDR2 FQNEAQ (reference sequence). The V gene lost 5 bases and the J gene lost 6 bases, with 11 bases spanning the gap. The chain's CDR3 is CASSTGYLEQYF. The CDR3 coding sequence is TGTGCCAGCAGCACAGGGTATCTCGAGCAGTACTTC.

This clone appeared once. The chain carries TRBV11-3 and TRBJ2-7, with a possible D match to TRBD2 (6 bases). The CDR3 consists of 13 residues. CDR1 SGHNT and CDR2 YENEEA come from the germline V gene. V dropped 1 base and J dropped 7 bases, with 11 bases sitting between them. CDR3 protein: CASSLGGDWEQYF. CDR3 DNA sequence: TGTGCCAGCAGCTTAGGTGGGGACTGGGAGCAGTACTTC.

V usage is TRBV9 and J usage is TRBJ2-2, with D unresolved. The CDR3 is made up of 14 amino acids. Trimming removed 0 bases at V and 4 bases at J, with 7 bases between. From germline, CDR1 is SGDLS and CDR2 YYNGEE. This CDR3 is CASSVVDVTGELFF. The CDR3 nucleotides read TGTGCCAGCAGCGTAGTTGATGTCACCGGGGAGCTGTTTTTT. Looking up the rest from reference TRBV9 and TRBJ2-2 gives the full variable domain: DSGVTQTPKHLITATGQRVTLRCSPRSGDLSVYWYQQSLDQGLQFLIQYYNGEERAKGNILERFSAQQFPDLHSELNLSSLELGDSALYFCASSVVDVTGELFFGEGSRLTVL.

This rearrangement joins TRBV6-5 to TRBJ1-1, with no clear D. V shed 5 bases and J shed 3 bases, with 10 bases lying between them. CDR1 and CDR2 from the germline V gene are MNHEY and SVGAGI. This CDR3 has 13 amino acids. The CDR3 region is CASSPTAYTEAFF. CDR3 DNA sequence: TGTGCCAGCAGTCCCACAGCTTACACTGAAGCTTTCTTT.

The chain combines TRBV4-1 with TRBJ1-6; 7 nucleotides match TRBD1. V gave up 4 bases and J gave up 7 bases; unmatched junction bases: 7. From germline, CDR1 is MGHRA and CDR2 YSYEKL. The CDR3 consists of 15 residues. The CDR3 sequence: CASSPPGQENSPLHF. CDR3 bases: TGCGCCAGCAGCCCCCCAGGACAGGAGAATTCACCCCTCCACTTT.